The present entry profiles one T cell receptor (beta chain) with its context. The antigen is undetermined. Method: immunoSEQ multiplex PCR; TCRdb's copy keeps in-frame clones and lacks some. The data contain tens of thousands of clones, approximately 85% of them singletons. The CDR3 totals 18 residues. The trim removed 4 bases at V and 2 bases at J, leaving 11 bases unmatched. Per the germline V gene, CDR1 is KGHSH and CDR2 is LQKENI. The entry originates in a study of T cell responses to AZD1222 COVID-19 vaccine. Study-wide results and caveats: Clonal diversity may have been underestimated in mostly white British donors. Spike-specific TCR breadth rose after two AZD1222 doses, and depth rose as well.

This clonotype was sampled from an adult in good health. The source was peripheral blood, collected on day 0 of MenACWY control vaccination. The chain recombines TRBV18 with TRBJ1-1; TRBD1 matches 12 bases. CDR3 sequence: CASSLTGTGGSYNTEAFF. DNA of the CDR3: TGTGCCAGCTCACTAACCGGGACAGGGGGCTCCTACAACACTGAAGCTTTCTTT.